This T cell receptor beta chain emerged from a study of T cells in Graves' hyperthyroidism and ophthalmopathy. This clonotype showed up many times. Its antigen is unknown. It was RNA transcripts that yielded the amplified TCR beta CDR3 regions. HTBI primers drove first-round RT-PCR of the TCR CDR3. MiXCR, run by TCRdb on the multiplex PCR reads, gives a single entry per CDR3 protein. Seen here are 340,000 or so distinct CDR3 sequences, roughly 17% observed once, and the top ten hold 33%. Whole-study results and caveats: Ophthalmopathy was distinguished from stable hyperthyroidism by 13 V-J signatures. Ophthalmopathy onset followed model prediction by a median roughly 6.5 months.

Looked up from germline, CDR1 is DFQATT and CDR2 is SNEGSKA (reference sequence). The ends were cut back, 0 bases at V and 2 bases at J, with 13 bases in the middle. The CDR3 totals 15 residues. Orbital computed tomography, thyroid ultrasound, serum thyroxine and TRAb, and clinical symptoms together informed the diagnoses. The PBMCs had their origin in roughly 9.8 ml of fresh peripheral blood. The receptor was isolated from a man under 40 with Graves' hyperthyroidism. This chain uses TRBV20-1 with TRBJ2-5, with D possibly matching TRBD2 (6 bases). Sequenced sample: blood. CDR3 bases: TGCAGTGCTAGAGATCGCCGTGGGGGGCAAGAGACCCAGTACTTC. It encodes CSARDRRGGQETQYF.